These 26 T cell receptor beta chains share one sample of origin, sequenced in a study of blood T cell repertoires in COVID-19. This table comes from immunoSEQ multiplex PCR, and its TCRdb copy is limited to in-frame clones, with some not included. The data show 45,000 to 60,000 clones, roughly four fifths seen once. The specimen was peripheral blood. These TCRs come from a man older than 75 with COVID-19, enrolled during active disease.

The chain links TRBV27 to TRBJ2-1, with D possibly matching TRBD2 (6 bases). Trimming took off 8 bases at V and 8 bases at J, with 22 bases between the two ends. This CDR3 is 15 amino acids long. The germline gives CDR1 MNHEY, CDR2 SMNVEV (reference sequence). The CDR3 loop reads CASCTGTPVSYEQFF. In nucleotides, the CDR3 is TGTGCCAGCTGCACCGGGACTCCGGTTTCCTATGAGCAGTTCTTC.

The V call is TRBV18, the J call TRBJ1-2, with D maybe TRBD1 (5 bases). The germline V gene has CDR1 KGHSH and CDR2 LQKENI. V lost 2 bases, J lost 2 bases, and 12 bases lay in between. CDR3 length equals 15 residues. The CDR3 reads CASSPNRDSNYGYTF. CDR3 in DNA: TGTGCCAGCTCACCAAACCGAGACAGCAACTATGGCTACACCTTC.

The gene calls are TRBV7-2 and TRBJ1-6; 10 nucleotides agree with TRBD1. The germline gives CDR1 SGHTA, CDR2 FQGNSA. The CDR3 loop spans 15 amino acids. Unmatched junction bases numbered 5, after V lost 5 bases and J lost 7 bases. The CDR3: CASSPRTGGNSPLHF. The CDR3 DNA reads as TGTGCCAGCAGCCCAAGGACAGGGGGAAATTCACCCCTCCACTTT.

The V call is TRBV27, the J call TRBJ2-3; 10 positions agree with TRBD2. Germline trimming cut 5 bases from V and 4 bases from J; bases unmatched to any gene: 3. CDR1 and CDR2 from the germline V gene are MNHEY and SMNVEV (reference sequence). The CDR3 sequence is 14 residues long. Here the CDR3 DNA reads TGTGCCAGCAGTCGCCTAGCGGGAGCAGATACGCAGTATTTT. Residues: CASSRLAGADTQYF.

V and J are TRBV13 and TRBJ1-2; TRBD1 aligns across 10 bases. J lost 8 bases, V lost 3 bases, and 3 bases had no gene match. Looked up from germline, CDR1 is PRHDT and CDR2 is FYEKMQ (reference sequence). The CDR3 is made up of 13 amino acids. The CDR3 DNA reads as TGTGCCAGCAGCTTGGGGACAGGGGAAGGCTACACCTTC. Its translation: CASSLGTGEGYTF.

The chain has TRBV11-2 and TRBJ2-4, with a weak D call TRBD2 (6 bases). The ends were cut back, 3 bases at V and 6 bases at J, with 9 bases in the middle. The CDR3 runs to 13 residues. CDR1 is SGHAT and CDR2 is FQNNGV in the germline V gene. CDR3 DNA: TGTGCCAGCAGCTTTAGCGGATCAAACATTCAGTACTTC. This sequence encodes CASSFSGSNIQYF.

The chain uses TRBV19 and TRBJ1-5; D remains unclear. CDR3 length equals 17 residues. Germline values: CDR1 LNHDA, CDR2 SQIVND (reference sequence). Trimming shortened V by 5 bases and J by 6 bases, and 23 bases separated the two germline ends. The CDR3 is CASSSPGGRVAGQPQHF. In nucleotides, the CDR3 is TGTGCCAGTAGTTCCCCCGGAGGGCGCGTGGCGGGTCAGCCCCAGCATTTT. The variable domain in full, completed from reference TRBV19 and TRBJ1-5, reads DGGITQSPKYLFRKEGQNVTLSCEQNLNHDAMYWYRQDPGQGLRLIYYSQIVNDFQKGDIAEGYSVSREKKESFPLTVTSAQKNPTAFYLCASSSPGGRVAGQPQHFGDGTRLSIL.

J is TRBJ1-1 and V is TRBV19, with D uncertain. V was trimmed by 3 bases and J by 3 bases, leaving 14 bases between them. CDR1 is LNHDA, CDR2 SQIVND, per germline (reference sequence). This CDR3 region has 15 residues. The CDR3: CASSINLGTDTEAFF. In nucleotides, the CDR3 is TGTGCCAGTAGTATCAATTTAGGTACAGACACTGAAGCTTTCTTT.

The chain carries TRBV2 and TRBJ2-3; no definite D call. The CDR3 totals 12 residues. Germline V gene lookup returns CDR1 SNHLY and CDR2 FYNNEI. Trimming pared 6 bases from V and 4 bases from J, leaving 8 bases between. DNA for the CDR3: TGTGCCAGCAGGCCCGGTGCAGATACGCAGTATTTT. This encodes CASRPGADTQYF.

The chain joins TRBV28 to TRBJ1-2; a possible D gene is TRBD1 (5 bases). The germline CDR1 and CDR2 sequences are MDHEN and SYDVKM. V lost 5 bases and J 7 bases, leaving 20 bases between the germline ends. The CDR3 length is 15 residues. The DNA for the CDR3 is TGTGCCAGCAGTCCGATCCCGGGGGGTCGTACTGGCTACACCTTC. This sequence encodes CASSPIPGGRTGYTF.

This rearrangement joins TRBV7-7 to TRBJ2-6, with 7 bases matching TRBD1. The germline CDR1 and CDR2 sequences are SSHAT and FNYEAQ (reference sequence). The ends lost 3 bases at V and 4 bases at J; junction bases unmatched: 0. The length of the CDR3 is 14 residues. CDR3 sequence reads: CASSLTGGANVLTF. CDR3 DNA: TGTGCCAGCAGCTTGACAGGGGGGGCCAACGTCCTGACTTTC.

The V gene is TRBV6-2 or TRBV6-3, the J gene TRBJ2-4, with D possibly being TRBD2 (5 bases). CDR3 length: 13 amino acids. With 6 bases removed from V and 3 bases from J, the gap between germline ends came to 9 bases. The V gene's germline CDR1 is MNHEY and CDR2 SVGEGT. CDR3 sequence reads: CASSIRDKNIQYF. Here the CDR3 DNA reads TGTGCCAGCAGCATCCGGGACAAAAACATTCAGTACTTC.

The rearrangement joins TRBV5-1 to TRBJ2-2, with 12 bases lining up with TRBD2. Trimming cost V 5 bases and J 8 bases; bases outside gene matches: 4. Germline lookup yields CDR1 SGHRS and CDR2 YFSETQ. The CDR3 has 14 residues. The CDR3 sequence: CASSQTSGSGELFF. CDR3 sequence (DNA): TGCGCCAGCAGTCAGACTAGCGGGAGTGGGGAGCTGTTTTTT. Based on the CDR3 plus reference TRBV5-1 and TRBJ2-2, the full variable domain is KAGVTQTPRYLIKTRGQQVTLSCSPISGHRSVSWYQQTPGQGLQFLFEYFSETQRNKGNFPGRFSGRQFSNSRSEMNVSTLELGDSALYLCASSQTSGSGELFFGEGSRLTVL.

V usage is TRBV5-5 and J usage is TRBJ1-1; D remains unclear. The V gene lost 0 bases and the J gene lost 4 bases, with 7 bases spanning the gap. CDR3 size: 13 residues. CDR1 SGHKS and CDR2 YYEKEE come from the germline V gene (reference sequence). The DNA of the CDR3 is TGTGCCAGCAGCTTGGGCAGCGGCACTGAAGCTTTCTTT. Amino acid sequence: CASSLGSGTEAFF.

This chain uses TRBV24-1 with TRBJ2-2; 7 bases line up with TRBD1. The V gene end was trimmed by 6 bases and the J gene end by 2 bases; junction bases not matched to a gene: 5. CDR1 is KGHDR and CDR2 is SFDVKD in the germline V gene. CDR3 length equals 15 residues. The chain's CDR3 is CATSPWTGNTGELFF. The CDR3 DNA reads as TGTGCCACCAGTCCTTGGACAGGAAACACCGGGGAGCTGTTTTTT.

This clone was counted a few times. The chain employs TRBV4-2 and TRBJ2-4; D may be TRBD2 (5 bases). There are 15 residues in the CDR3. The V end lost 1 base, the J end lost 7 bases, and 14 bases lay between the germline ends. Germline V gene data show CDR1 as LGHNA and CDR2 as YNFKEQ. Here the CDR3 DNA reads TGTGCCAGCAGCCAAGTTACCGGGAATGATAACATTCAGTACTTC. Protein sequence: CASSQVTGNDNIQYF.

V gene TRBV5-6 combines with J gene TRBJ1-5; 7 nucleotides line up with TRBD1. This CDR3 has 15 amino acids. V trimming: 0 bases; J trimming: 0 bases; junction bases outside the gene matches: 0. Germline values: CDR1 SGHDT, CDR2 YYEEEE. The DNA of the CDR3 is TGTGCCAGCAGCTTGGACAGGGGTAGCAATCAGCCCCAGCATTTT. Residues: CASSLDRGSNQPQHF.

Here the CDR3 reads CATSPSGAETQYF. CDR3 in DNA: TGTGCCACCAGCCCAAGCGGGGCAGAGACCCAGTACTTC. This rearrangement joins TRBV24-1 to TRBJ2-5, with 7 bases identical to TRBD2. CDR1 KGHDR and CDR2 SFDVKD come from the germline V gene. The ends lost 7 bases at V and 4 bases at J; junction bases unmatched: 5. The CDR3 spans 13 residues.

V is TRBV5-1 and J is TRBJ1-4; D gene unclear. Germline V gene lookup returns CDR1 SGHRS and CDR2 YFSETQ. V lost 0 bases and J lost 4, with 25 bases in between. CDR3 length: 20 residues. In DNA, the CDR3 is TGCGCCAGCAGCTTGGCCCCCTCGGGTAGCACCCAAGGGAGTAATGAAAAACTGTTTTTT. The encoded protein is CASSLAPSGSTQGSNEKLFF.

As for this clone: Its ends do not fully match the called genes, so a read error is possible. The V and J genes are TRBV3-1 (or the pseudogene TRBV3-2) and TRBJ2-1; maybe TRBD2 (5 bases). Germline CDR1 reads LGHDT; CDR2 reads YNNKEL (reference sequence). This CDR3 has 13 residues. The CDR3 protein is CASSQGGRADRVF. The CDR3 nucleotides read TGTGCCAGCAGCCAAGGAGGTCGAGCGGACCGAGTCTTC.

In the case of this clone: This sample also contains other DNA sequences that code for the same CDR3. J is TRBJ1-1 and V is TRBV6-5; D is unresolved. CDR1 MNHEY and CDR2 SVGAGI come from the germline V gene. Trimming took 6 bases from V and 3 from J, leaving 8 bases between them. The CDR3 totals 12 residues. CDR3 coding DNA: TGTGCCAGCAGCAGACGGGACACTGAAGCTTTCTTT. Translating it yields CASSRRDTEAFF.

This clone turned up a few times. CDR3 in amino acids: CASSWGGIVYTEAFF. In nucleotides, the CDR3 is TGTGCCAGCAGCTGGGGAGGGATTGTGTACACTGAAGCTTTCTTT. The chain couples TRBV6-6 to TRBJ1-1; unclear D gene. The V end lost 6 bases, the J end lost 3 bases, and 17 bases lay between the germline ends. CDR1 is MNHNY and CDR2 is SVGAGI in the germline V gene (reference sequence). The CDR3 is made up of 15 amino acids.

The chain combines TRBV12-3 or TRBV12-4 with TRBJ1-4; D gene unclear. The CDR3 runs 13 residues. V shed 10 bases and J shed 4 bases, with 13 bases lying between them. CDR3 sequence: CATGGVDNEKLFF. The CDR3 DNA is TGTGCCACCGGAGGCGTAGATAATGAAAAACTGTTTTTT.

This clone occurred once. CDR3 sequence (DNA): TGTGCCAGCAGTCCTAACAGGGTCCTTGGTGCTTTCTTT. Its translation: CASSPNRVLGAFF. The chain couples TRBV28 to TRBJ1-1; D might be TRBD1 (6 bases). Germline-derived CDR1 and CDR2 are MDHEN and SYDVKM. CDR3 length: 13 residues. The ends were cut back, 5 bases at V and 11 bases at J, with 18 bases in the middle.

The rearrangement links TRBV24-1 to TRBJ2-1; 8 bases match TRBD2. The germline gives CDR1 KGHDR, CDR2 SFDVKD. After removal of 9 bases from V and 0 bases from J, the junction contained 6 bases not matched to a gene. The CDR3 has 15 amino acids. CDR3 nucleotides: TGTGCCACCGGAAAGAGCGGGAGCTCCTACAATGAGCAGTTCTTC. Translating gives CATGKSGSSYNEQFF.

The CDR3 nucleotides read TGTGCCAGCAGCACCACTGGCGGGGGCTACTATGGCTACACCTTC. This sequence encodes CASSTTGGGYYGYTF. The chain recombines TRBV9 with TRBJ1-2; D perhaps matches TRBD1 (6 bases). From germline, CDR1 is SGDLS and CDR2 YYNGEE. CDR3 size: 15 residues. Trimming shortened V by 4 bases and J by 3 bases, and 16 bases separated the two germline ends.